Included here is one TCR beta chain sequence, with context. This CDR3 region has 12 residues. CDR1 and CDR2 (germline): SGHTA, FQGNSA. The junction had 4 bases not matched to a gene; V was cut back by 6 bases and J by 8 bases. In assigning cohorts, the study relied on participant-reported clinical history. This sample was included in a study of blood T cell repertoires in COVID-19. The protocol was immunoSEQ multiplex PCR, while the TCRdb copy is restricted to in-frame clones and leaves out a portion. This sample has around 450,000 clones; about 85% occur once, and the top ten carry about 2%. V is TRBV7-2 and J is TRBJ1-1; 9 nucleotides align to TRBD1. The sequenced sample was PBMCs or T cells enriched from blood (not recorded which). The sequence was collected from a young woman with acute COVID-19. The CDR3 region is CASRPQGAEAFF. CDR3 DNA: TGTGCCAGCAGACCACAGGGGGCGGAAGCTTTCTTT.